This TCR beta chain was identified in a study of T cells after yellow fever vaccination. TCRdb re-analysed the 5' RACE reads in MiXCR, keeping a single row per CDR3 protein. The table includes a few hundred thousand distinct CDR3 sequences, roughly 9% detected once. On this clonotype itself: Its antigen remains unidentified.

Study-level points and caveats: The booster response re-showed most primary clones: roughly 97% CD4, approximately 85% CD8. Few clonotypes appeared in both CD4 and CD8 compartments. The secondary T-cell response peaked on day 5, not day 15, but was weaker.

Between the trimmed V and J ends, which lost 6 bases and 3 bases, there was a span of 15 bases. This CDR3 contains 15 residues. In germline, CDR1 is MDHEN, CDR2 SYDVKM. The sequencing here drew on CD4+ T cells sorted from PBMCs, taken 5 days after the yellow fever booster vaccination. The chain couples TRBV28 to TRBJ1-5; tentatively, D is TRBD1 (5 bases). This clonotype originated in a young man who received the YFV17D yellow fever vaccine. Here the CDR3 DNA reads TGTGCCAGCAGGTGGGCAGGGATGGACAATCAGCCCCAGCATTTT. Translation: CASRWAGMDNQPQHF.